Detailed here is one T cell receptor beta chain. Its binding antigen is unknown. There are no base qualities to consult, and no much larger clone falls within one base. The cohort comprised around 700 healthy bone marrow donors. At the time of sampling, every cohort member was nominally healthy, though immune exposures that went unrecorded were likely present. The donor tested CMV seropositive, placing the donor among the 310 or so seropositive members of the cohort. A peripheral blood sample was provided by each donor, and peripheral blood mononuclear cells were used for TCR beta sequencing. Genomic DNA was extracted from the blood cell samples with the Qiagen DNeasy Blood Extraction Kit. The data are from a study of cytomegalovirus exposure and HLA in healthy donors (dated by TCRdb to the late 2010s). About the full investigation: In an earlier analysis of some 610 of the donors, under 300 Gb of sequence data and some 100 million unique TCR beta sequences from roughly 190 million T cells were reported. An early release covering approximately 600 HLA-typed donors comprised 250 to 350 gigabases of sequencing data and roughly 86 million unique TCR sequences. Among the approximately 430 genotyped donors, 75% to 90% belonged to the genetic ancestry cluster associated with self-reported Caucasian donors. The study aimed to test whether cataloging public T cell receptors could reveal signatures of past pathogen exposure. The T cell repertoires of 666 subjects were profiled by immunosequencing and related to cytomegalovirus serostatus. A separate validation cohort of about 110 different subjects was used in addition to the roughly 700-subject first cohort. High-throughput TCR immunosequencing, statistical association of individual TCRs with disease status, and machine learning were combined to predict cytomegalovirus infection status. A later analysis re-analyzed previously published TCR beta repertoires from roughly 630 donors and added high-resolution HLA genotyping to study TCR occurrence patterns. Rather than drawing on any new phenotypic data, the later analysis identified candidate immune exposures from TCR beta sequences and the way those sequences occurred across donors. In an earlier analysis of 587 of the donors, high-throughput TCR beta sequencing was used to judge whether each TCR beta V gene segment behaved as functional or pseudogenic. Alongside the repertoire data, information on donor age, sex, ethnicity and CMV serostatus was compiled. Genome-wide SNP genotypes for about three fifths of the roughly 700 donors were used in a later genetic analysis, which treated that subset as a discovery cohort. Every repertoire in the discovery cohort had been generated on one and the same sequencing platform. Class I and class II HLA loci were covered by the typing at four-digit resolution. The number of typed donors differed by locus: about 620-630 for A, B, C, DRB1 and DQB1; approximately 540 for DQA1; 606 for DPA1; and some 450 for DPB1. Five DR-DQ haplotypes were handled as single units for association and clustering because linkage in the cohort was strong. Across approximately 400 genotyped donors of the cohort, an average of approximately 220,000 unique TCR beta nucleotide sequences per donor were sequenced, and approximately 17% of those sequences were non-productive. The paper's findings and limits, for the study overall: Three of the identified cytomegalovirus-associated TCR beta chains were confirmed in vitro to be specific for cytomegalovirus antigens. The cohort was sequenced for TCR beta chains only, and without alpha or paired-chain data the features that could be detected were limited. A cluster of highly shared sequence variants was judged likely to be a technical artifact of the sequencing pipeline. A further reported finding was that TCR beta sequences accurately predicted the HLA-A and HLA-B alleles for most subjects in the first cohort. In an earlier analysis of roughly 560 of the donors, most TCR beta V segments were observed in productive rearrangements about 87% or about 30% of the time, broadly matching IMGT annotations. The presence/absence analyses assumed that sequencing depth was roughly uniform across donors, and that assumption may not be true. A later analysis found that TCR association rates varied across HLA loci, with DRB1 alleles showing the most associated TCRs and HLA-C alleles the fewest. Most TCR sequences were seen in very few donors, while some public TCRs were found in many individuals. HLA typing was unavailable for some donors at each locus, so association tests used only the typed subset. According to a later genetic analysis, donors in an Asian-associated ancestry cluster had fewer N-insertions in productive TCRs than the approximately 670-donor mean. In a later analysis, HLA-associated TCR beta chains showed more clonal expansion and lower generation probabilities than non-associated chains that were equally common. A later analysis associated about 16,000 TCR beta sequences with specific HLA alleles at a false discovery rate of 0.05. In a later genetic analysis, a missense DCLRE1C variant was associated with V-gene and J-gene trimming of TCR beta chains, and the association was replicated in an independent cohort. CMV serostatus was the only immune exposure information available for the cohort. Most CMV-associated TCR beta chains appeared to be HLA-restricted in a later analysis, and the HLA associations seemed to be driven largely by CMV exposure. A total of 150 to 200 TCR beta chains were listed by the study as associated with cytomegalovirus. Around 16 rarely observed V segments, including chromosome 9 orphons, were excluded from the earlier analysis of some 590 of the donors because counts were too low. It was suggested by the authors that the approach could potentially be generalized to other disease states and immunological phenotypes. Assigning TCR associations to individual alleles was difficult when HLA alleles, especially DR and DQ, strongly co-occurred. The classifier was reported to diagnose cytomegalovirus status with high specificity and sensitivity in both the original cohort and the validation cohort. According to a later analysis, parvovirus B19, influenza, CMV and Epstein-Barr virus appeared linked to several top co-occurrence clusters. Linkage disequilibrium might explain the correlated functional status among segregating V segments, but an unknown experimental factor could not be excluded.

The method behind the library was the immunoSEQ multiplex PCR assay. A mixture of 60 forward primers for TCR Vbeta segments and 13 reverse primers for TCR Jbeta segments was used in the multiplex PCR. The CDR3 region of rearranged TCR beta genes was amplified from genomic DNA by a multiplex PCR assay. On the Illumina HiSeq System, the amplified TCR beta libraries were sequenced as 87-base-pair reads. As for the original processing: In a later analysis, tens of millions of unique TCR beta chains were counted across the 650 to 750 repertoires, and around 11 million of these chains were shared by at least two donors. Raw reads were error-corrected and collapsed into unique sequences by a nearest-neighbor algorithm in which closely related sequences were merged to remove PCR and sequencing errors. CDR3 sequences were aligned to IMGT reference sequences to assign V, D and J gene segments. Each retained sequence needed at least a six-nucleotide match to both a V gene segment and a J gene segment. A rearrangement was called productive if the CDR3 had no stop codons and remained in frame with V and J, and every other rearrangement was called non-productive. CDR3 was defined by IMGT convention, running from the second conserved V-encoded cysteine to the conserved J-encoded phenylalanine. Sequences without an unambiguous match to a single V gene segment were excluded from the earlier analysis of about 630 of the donors. An earlier analysis of almost 600 of the donors classified V segments as functional when productive rearrangements were above 56.7% and as segregating when the standard deviation between donors was above 5%. To diagnose cytomegalovirus status from the catalog of TCR beta chain sequences, a statistical classification framework was built. In a later analysis, TCR nucleotide sequences were compared against IMGT/GENE-DB human TR gene sequences so that V and J genes could be assigned. Using the TCRdist pipeline, a later analysis assigned CDR3 sequences along with most-parsimonious VDJ recombination scenarios. In a later analysis, each TCR beta chain was defined by its CDR3 amino acid sequence together with its V-gene family, and reads without a unique V-gene family were excluded. As a way to deal with suspected cross-contamination and a sequencing artifact, a later analysis dropped roughly 600 nucleotide sequences that were highly shared and had low generation probability. In a later analysis, a clonal expansion index was calculated for each public chain from normalized within-repertoire ranks of inferred template counts. In a later analysis, generation probabilities were computed with a VDJ recombination model fitted to out-of-frame rearrangements, and the resulting probabilities were checked against IGoR. In a later analysis, hypergeometric tests were used to score TCR-TCR, TCR-HLA and TCR-CMV co-occurrence, with a repertoire-size bias correction applied to TCR pairs. To estimate false discovery rates, a later analysis permuted the HLA or CMV assignments 20 times. A later analysis grouped co-occurring TCRs with DBSCAN, adding TCRdist sequence similarity when clustering within HLA-allele-positive subsets. Repertoires with fewer than 30,000 or more than 120,000 public chains were left out of co-occurrence clustering, as were about five repertoires with anomalous nucleotide sharing. Sourced from immuneACCESS, this table was stored by TCRdb with only in-frame sequences that have V and J called. A share of the clones is absent; for the studies checked, an unresolved V gene accounts for under half, and the remainder has no known explanation. The V and J calls and clone size were taken over from that table, and D and trimming were inferred from the DNA. The sample has some 80,000 clones on record, approximately 62% of them singletons. Roughly 4% of the sample belongs to the ten largest clones.

Sequenced sample: PBMCs. This clonotype was sampled from a male donor in good health and CMV-seropositive.

CDR3 sequence: CAWSVGGGGNTIYF. The sequenced DNA is TGTGCCTGGAGTGTAGGGGGGGGAGGAAACACCATATATTTT. The V gene is TRBV30 and the J gene is TRBJ1-3; a tentative D match to TRBD1 spans 6 bases. The germline V gene (reference sequence) gives CDR1 as GTSNPN and CDR2 as SVGIG. At the junction V is shortened by 0 bases and J by 4 bases, with 10 bases in between. There are 14 amino acids in the CDR3, from cysteine to phenylalanine inclusive. The kept DNA is CDR3 alone, 42 bases in frame from the first base. The reference TRBV30 and TRBJ1-3 proteins fill in what lies around the CDR3, so the full variable domain reads SQTIHQWPATLVQPVGSPLSLECTVEGTSNPNLYWYRQAAGRGLQLLFYSVGIGQISSEVPQNLSASRPQDRQFILSSKKLLLSDSGFYLCAWSVGGGGNTIYFGEGSWLTVV.